The 32 T cell receptor beta chains presented below share a single source sample, sequenced in a study of blood T cell repertoires in COVID-19. The data were produced by immunoSEQ multiplex PCR, yet TCRdb's version contains in-frame clones alone and is incomplete. The sample yields approximately 350,000 clones, around 86% seen once. Sequenced input: PBMCs or T cells enriched from blood (not recorded which). Source of these receptors: a woman between 50 and 59 years old who had recovered from COVID-19.

The V gene is TRBV21-1, the J gene TRBJ2-7; no DNA check was done on the table's D call, TRBD1. TRBV21-1 is a known pseudogene. The CDR3 length is 18 residues. CDR3 region: CASSKWAPTQGGPYEQYF. CDR3 coding DNA: TGTGCCAGCAGCAAATGGGCCCCCACGCAGGGGGGCCCTTACGAGCAGTACTTC.

This clone occurred once. CDR3 in amino acids: CASSWGQGFNQPQHF. The CDR3 nucleotides read TGTGCCAGCAGCTGGGGGCAGGGATTCAATCAGCCCCAGCATTTT. This chain uses TRBV5-5 with TRBJ1-5; D might be TRBD1 (6 bases). The germline gives CDR1 SGHKS, CDR2 YYEKEE (reference sequence). This CDR3 has 15 residues. Trimming left V 3 bases short and J 3 bases short, with 13 bases between.

V is TRBV20-1 and J is TRBJ1-3; D is unresolved. Per the germline V gene, CDR1 is DFQATT and CDR2 is SNEGSKA (reference sequence). The CDR3 totals 13 residues. With 6 bases removed from V and 0 bases from J, the gap between germline ends came to 9 bases. The chain's CDR3 is CSASFYSGNTIYF. The CDR3 coding sequence is TGCAGTGCCAGTTTTTACTCTGGAAACACCATATATTTT.

The chain carries TRBV19 and TRBJ2-7, with 10 bases identical to TRBD1. The germline CDR1 and CDR2 sequences are LNHDA and SQIVND (reference sequence). The CDR3 consists of 14 residues. With V trimmed by 9 bases and J by 0 bases, 5 bases remained unmatched. The CDR3 DNA is TGTGCCAGCCAAGGGACAGGGGACTCCTACGAGCAGTACTTC. Translated: CASQGTGDSYEQYF.

V usage is TRBV12-5 and J usage is TRBJ2-3; 8 nucleotides line up with TRBD2. Losses at the gene ends were 11 bases for V and 0 bases for J; bases not matched to a gene: 13. Germline V gene data show CDR1 as LGHNT and CDR2 as FRNRAP. The CDR3 is 16 residues long. DNA for the CDR3: TGTGCTGGCCCGCCGAGCGGGAGCGCAAGCACAGATACGCAGTATTTT. Translation gives CAGPPSGSASTDTQYF.

In this sample, this clone turned up once. This sequence joins TRBV9 and TRBJ1-5; D possibly corresponds to TRBD1 (6 bases). CDR3 length equals 14 residues. Germline values: CDR1 SGDLS, CDR2 YYNGEE. Trimming removed 3 bases from V and 6 bases from J, with 13 bases in between. The CDR3 DNA follows: TGTGCCAGCAGCGAAGGGGGAGGGAGTCAGCCCCAGCATTTT. Translation gives CASSEGGGSQPQHF.

V is TRBV3-1 (or the pseudogene TRBV3-2) and J is TRBJ2-5; TRBD1 aligns across 10 bases. CDR3 length equals 19 residues. The germline gives CDR1 LGHDT, CDR2 YNNKEL (reference sequence). V trimming: 4 bases; J trimming: 4 bases; junction bases outside the gene matches: 18. The CDR3 region has the DNA TGTGCCAGCAGCCCTAGCGACAGGGGGCGTTACATGAGCGGAGAGACCCAGTACTTC. It yields the protein CASSPSDRGRYMSGETQYF.

The CDR3 loop reads CASSEGQTKGYSNQPQHF. In DNA, the CDR3 is TGTGCCAGCAGCGAAGGACAGACTAAGGGGTATAGCAATCAGCCCCAGCATTTT. The gene calls are TRBV5-5 and TRBJ1-5; possibly TRBD1 for D (6 bases). With 4 bases removed from V and 0 bases from J, the gap between germline ends came to 20 bases. Germline CDR1 is SGHKS and CDR2 is YYEKEE (reference sequence). This CDR3 comprises 18 residues.

The genes are TRBV7-2 and TRBJ2-2, with TRBD2 identical over 9 bases. With V trimmed by 7 bases and J by 15 bases, 12 bases remained unmatched. The CDR3 runs 13 residues. Germline V gene sequence: CDR1 SGHTA, CDR2 FQGNSA. CDR3 nucleotide sequence: TGTGCCAGCACTCCCAGGGGAAGCGGGAGGTTGTTTTTT. Amino acid sequence: CASTPRGSGRLFF.

Note on this clone: The sample holds other DNA sequences that translate to the same CDR3. The chain joins TRBV30 to TRBJ1-5; a weak D match, TRBD1 (5 bases). V was pared by 5 bases and J by 5 bases, with 13 bases between. Germline CDR1 reads GTSNPN; CDR2 reads SVGIG (reference sequence). The CDR3 is 13 residues long. CDR3 sequence reads: CAWSGGLDQPQHF. CDR3 in DNA: TGTGCCTGGTCGGGGGGTTTAGATCAGCCCCAGCATTTT.

V is TRBV15 and J is TRBJ2-7, with 11 positions matching TRBD1. V was pared by 6 bases and J by 5 bases, with 3 bases of the junction left unmatched. Per germline, CDR1 LNHNV and CDR2 YYDKDF (reference sequence). There are 13 residues in the CDR3. CDR3 sequence (DNA): TGTGCCACCAGAATGGACAGGGGGCACGAGCAGTACTTC. The encoded protein is CATRMDRGHEQYF.

V is TRBV4-2 and J is TRBJ1-2, with 9 bases that match TRBD1. The germline V gene has CDR1 LGHNA and CDR2 YNFKEQ. The CDR3 has 14 amino acids. The V gene end was trimmed by 1 base and the J gene end by 6 bases; junction bases not matched to a gene: 3. CDR3 sequence (DNA): TGTGCCAGCAGCCAAGGGACAGGGGAGGATGGCTACACCTTC. Encoded protein: CASSQGTGEDGYTF.

This clone was detected a few times. The rearrangement uses TRBV6-5 and TRBJ1-2; TRBD1 agrees at 12 bases. CDR1 MNHEY and CDR2 SVGAGI come from the germline V gene. The V segment lost 6 bases and the J segment 7 bases; nucleotides outside the gene matches: 6. This CDR3 has 14 amino acids. CDR3 coding DNA: TGTGCCAGCAGGAACCCGGGACAGGGGGCTGGCTACACCTTC. It encodes CASRNPGQGAGYTF.

V gene TRBV4-3 combines with J gene TRBJ2-1; 8 positions agree with TRBD2. The CDR3 runs 15 residues. The trim removed 4 bases at V and 10 bases at J, leaving 12 bases unmatched. Germline values: CDR1 LGHNA, CDR2 YSLEER. Here the CDR3 DNA reads TGCGCCAGCAGCCTGGCTAGGACTAGCTATCGAGAGCAGTTCTTC. Residues: CASSLARTSYREQFF.

V gene TRBV5-1 combines with J gene TRBJ1-2; tentative D call: TRBD1 (6 bases). This CDR3 has 14 amino acids. Germline assignment: CDR1 SGHRS and CDR2 YFSETQ. V lost 0 bases to trimming and J lost 8 bases, with 14 bases between them. CDR3 sequence: CASSLAQGGSGYTF. The CDR3 bases are TGCGCCAGCAGCTTGGCACAGGGCGGCAGCGGCTACACCTTC.

The V call is TRBV25-1, the J call TRBJ1-4, with 7 bases matching TRBD1. The length of the CDR3 is 16 residues. Germline assignment: CDR1 MGHDK and CDR2 SYGVNS. The V segment lost 6 bases and the J segment 0 bases; nucleotides outside the gene matches: 7. The CDR3 region has the DNA TGTGCCAGCAGGGCCAGGGACAGTGCAACTAATGAAAAACTGTTTTTT. It codes for CASRARDSATNEKLFF.

CDR3 nucleotide sequence: TGTGCCAGCAGTTCAGGGACTAGCGGTCCCTACGAGCAGTACTTC. Translation: CASSSGTSGPYEQYF. The V and J genes are TRBV27 and TRBJ2-7; 11 bases fit TRBD2. This CDR3 region has 15 residues. Germline trimming cut 4 bases from V and 2 bases from J; bases unmatched to any gene: 4. The germline V gene encodes CDR1 MNHEY and CDR2 SMNVEV (reference sequence).

The J gene is TRBJ2-3, the V gene TRBV11-1; D perhaps matches TRBD2 (6 bases). The V end lost 3 bases, the J end lost 0 bases, and 10 bases lay between the germline ends. The CDR3 loop spans 15 amino acids. Germline V gives CDR1 SGHAT, CDR2 FQDESV (reference sequence). CDR3 loop: CASSFYGGSTDTQYF. The DNA for the CDR3 is TGTGCCAGCAGCTTCTACGGGGGTAGCACAGATACGCAGTATTTT.

The chain uses TRBV25-1 and TRBJ2-7, with D uncertain. This CDR3 is 13 amino acids long. V dropped 4 bases and J dropped 0 bases, with 7 bases sitting between them. CDR1 is MGHDK, CDR2 SYGVNS, per germline. DNA for the CDR3: TGTGCCAGCAGTGTCCCGAGCTCCTACGAGCAGTACTTC. This sequence encodes CASSVPSSYEQYF.

The chain joins TRBV5-1 to TRBJ2-2; 7 positions match TRBD1. Germline V gene data show CDR1 as SGHRS and CDR2 as YFSETQ. The CDR3 sequence is 16 residues long. J was trimmed by 7 bases and V by 2 bases; bases with no gene match: 11. CDR3 nucleotides: TGCGCCAGCAGCTTAAATCGGGACAGTATTTTCGGGGAGCTGTTTTTT. This codes for CASSLNRDSIFGELFF.

This rearrangement joins TRBV3-1 (or the pseudogene TRBV3-2) to TRBJ1-1, with 10 nucleotides matching TRBD1. The CDR3 has 16 amino acids. Losses at the gene ends were 3 bases for V and 2 bases for J; bases not matched to a gene: 6. Germline CDR1 LGHDT, CDR2 YNNKEL (reference sequence). In nucleotides, the CDR3 is TGTGCCAGCAGCCAGACCCGGGACAGGGGAAACACTGAAGCTTTCTTT. Its protein is CASSQTRDRGNTEAFF.

This chain connects TRBV30 to TRBJ2-1; D perhaps matches TRBD2 (6 bases). This CDR3 comprises 15 residues. The V end lost 0 bases, the J end lost 4 bases, and 13 bases lay between the germline ends. Germline CDR1 and CDR2: GTSNPN and SVGIG (reference sequence). The CDR3: CAWSVGGARYNEQFF. For the CDR3, the DNA is TGTGCCTGGAGTGTAGGCGGGGCCCGTTACAATGAGCAGTTCTTC. Looking up the rest from reference TRBV30 and TRBJ2-1 gives the full variable domain: SQTIHQWPATLVQPVGSPLSLECTVEGTSNPNLYWYRQAAGRGLQLLFYSVGIGQISSEVPQNLSASRPQDRQFILSSKKLLLSDSGFYLCAWSVGGARYNEQFFGPGTRLTVL.

The chain is built from TRBV12-3 or TRBV12-4 and TRBJ2-3, with D possibly TRBD1 on 5 matching bases. Trimming left V 6 bases short and J 1 base short, with 5 bases between. The CDR3 has 12 residues. Here the CDR3 reads CASRTGTDTQYF. CDR3 coding DNA: TGTGCCAGCAGGACAGGCACAGATACGCAGTATTTT.

The chain recombines TRBV5-1 with TRBJ2-2; 7 bases line up with TRBD1. The CDR3 covers 17 residues. Per germline, CDR1 SGHRS and CDR2 YFSETQ. J was trimmed by 5 bases and V by 0 bases; bases with no gene match: 10. CDR3 coding DNA: TGCGCCAGCAGCTTGGGGGTTGGGACAGAGAGGACCGGGGAGCTGTTTTTT. Translating gives CASSLGVGTERTGELFF.

The chain joins TRBV9 to TRBJ1-1; tentative D call: TRBD1 (5 bases). Germline lookup yields CDR1 SGDLS and CDR2 YYNGEE. V shed 0 bases and J shed 1 base, with 13 bases lying between them. CDR3 length: 16 residues. This CDR3 reads CASSVGSRQGNTEAFF. CDR3 sequence (DNA): TGTGCCAGCAGCGTAGGGTCCCGGCAGGGGAACACTGAAGCTTTCTTT.

The chain links TRBV3-1 (or the pseudogene TRBV3-2) to TRBJ1-5, with 9 bases identical to TRBD1. The CDR3 totals 12 residues. The V segment lost 10 bases and the J segment 5 bases; nucleotides outside the gene matches: 3. The germline V gene encodes CDR1 LGHDT and CDR2 YNNKEL (reference sequence). CDR3 in amino acids: CATGTGHQPQHF. CDR3 DNA sequence: TGTGCCACCGGGACAGGGCATCAGCCCCAGCATTTT.

The DNA of the CDR3 is TGTGCCAGCAGCCAACCGAGACCCGGGCCAGGGTACTCGGGCGCTAACTATGGCTACACCTTC. This translates into CASSQPRPGPGYSGANYGYTF. This rearrangement joins TRBV3-1 (or the pseudogene TRBV3-2) to TRBJ1-2; tentatively, D is TRBD1 (5 bases). The CDR3 has 21 residues. The germline CDR1 and CDR2 sequences are LGHDT and YNNKEL (reference sequence). Trimming removed 2 bases from V and 0 bases from J, with 28 bases in between.

This clone was seen a handful of times. A junction end diverges from the germline sequence, so it may reflect a read error. The chain links TRBV6-6 to TRBJ2-5; D perhaps matches TRBD2 (6 bases). The CDR3 loop spans 12 amino acids. The germline V gene has CDR1 MNHNY and CDR2 SVGAGI (reference sequence). CDR3 in DNA: TGTGCCAGCAGTTACACCCAGGGCGGGACTCACTTC. It specifies CASSYTQGGTHF.

This clone has a single count. The chain is built from TRBV5-4 and TRBJ2-2; weak D call: TRBD2 (7 bases). The CDR3 length is 14 residues. Trimming left V 6 bases short and J 4 bases short, with 13 bases between. The germline V gene encodes CDR1 SGHNT and CDR2 YYREEE (reference sequence). CDR3 DNA: TGTGCCAGCACAGACGGGGGGCCCACCGGGGAGCTGTTTTTT. Translation gives CASTDGGPTGELFF.

The chain couples TRBV7-9 to TRBJ1-2; 7 positions agree with TRBD1. Germline V gene sequence: CDR1 SEHNR, CDR2 FQNEAQ (reference sequence). The CDR3 loop spans 14 amino acids. With 6 bases clipped from V and 3 bases from J, the junction kept 7 bases outside the gene matches. The DNA for the CDR3 is TGTGCCAGCAGACCGACAGGGCTAGACTATGGCTACACCTTC. It encodes CASRPTGLDYGYTF.

The V and J genes are TRBV7-2 and TRBJ2-5; 8 bases are shared with TRBD2. V shed 8 bases and J 4 bases; nucleotides not matched to a gene: 12. CDR1 is SGHTA, CDR2 FQGNSA, per germline. This CDR3 region has 15 residues. CDR3 sequence (DNA): TGTGCCAGCCGGCGGGGGGCCTCACCAGGAGAGACCCAGTACTTC. It is translated as CASRRGASPGETQYF.

This clone was seen a handful of times. The V call is TRBV7-9, the J call TRBJ2-7; TRBD2 matches 9 bases. Germline trimming cut 0 bases from V and 2 bases from J; bases unmatched to any gene: 8. CDR1 is SEHNR, CDR2 FQNEAQ, per germline (reference sequence). This CDR3 region has 17 residues. The CDR3, as DNA: TGTGCCAGCAGCTTAGCGGATGGGACTAGCTGGACCTACGAGCAGTACTTC. Translation gives CASSLADGTSWTYEQYF.